This T cell receptor (beta chain) was found in a study of T cell clonality in common variable immunodeficiency. Overall study findings and caveats: Repertoire-complication correlations in CVID were limited by patient heterogeneity.

V was trimmed by 1 base and J by 6 bases, leaving 12 bases between them. There are 14 residues in the CDR3. CDR1 is MGHRA and CDR2 is YSYEKL in the germline V gene. Profiled with immunoSEQ multiplex PCR; TCRdb holds only in-frame clones, not every one. The data list 50,000 to 65,000 clones, none observed once; 0.7% to 0.95% falls to the top ten. This clone was detected many times. Its specificity is not known. The read comes to an end 3 residues before the CDR3 does, leaving the germline J gene to fill in the end. The chain carries TRBV4-1 and TRBJ1-2; the D is unclear. What was sequenced was peripheral blood mononuclear cells. The receptor comes from a person aged 18 to 75 in good health. CDR3 amino acids: CASSQVGSPHGYTF. The CDR3 DNA, read in part, is TGCGCCAGCAGCCAAGTGGGCTCCCCGCATGGC.